This T cell receptor (beta chain) is drawn from a study of vaccination effects on CD4 cells after COVID-19. Whole-study context: Expansion of antigen-specific CD4+ T cells with viral peptide pools was carried out by the ViraFEST assay before sequencing. Sampling of a couple of convalescent patients took place 16 days and one week prior to vaccination. The study, taken as a whole, reports: The study dataset contains few convalescent patients and includes no early post-infection timepoints. New vaccine-induced clones were the main type among post-vaccine spike-reactive clones in convalescents.

As regards this clone: The antigen is undetermined.

Subsequent to a culture period of 10 days, CD4+ T cells were isolated. Sequenced by immunoSEQ multiplex PCR; TCRdb stores in-frame clones only, minus some. The profile shows about 45,000 clones, around 70% of them singletons. Trimming stripped 4 bases from V and 7 bases from J, with 13 bases between. Germline lookup yields CDR1 MGHRA and CDR2 YSYEKL. The CDR3 is 13 residues long. The chain is built from TRBV4-1 and TRBJ1-2; D not resolved. The sample in question was CD4+ T cells from PBMCs cultured without peptide, obtained before COVID-19 vaccination. The source is a human donor who had a prior SARS-CoV-2 infection. The CDR3 DNA reads as TGCGCCAGCAGCCTGATCCCGGGGAGTGGCTACACCTTC. The encoded protein is CASSLIPGSGYTF.